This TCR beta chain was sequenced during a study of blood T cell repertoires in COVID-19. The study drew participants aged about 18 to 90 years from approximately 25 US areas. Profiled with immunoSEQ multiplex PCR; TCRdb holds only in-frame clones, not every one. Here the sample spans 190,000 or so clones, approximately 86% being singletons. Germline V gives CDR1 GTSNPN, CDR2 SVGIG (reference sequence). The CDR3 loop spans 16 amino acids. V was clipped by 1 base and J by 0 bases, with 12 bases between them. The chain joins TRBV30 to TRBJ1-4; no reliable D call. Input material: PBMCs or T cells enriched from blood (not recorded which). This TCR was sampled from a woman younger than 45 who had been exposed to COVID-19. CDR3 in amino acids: CAWSGTGIATNEKLFF. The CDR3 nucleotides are TGTGCCTGGAGTGGGACGGGAATTGCAACTAATGAAAAACTGTTTTTT.